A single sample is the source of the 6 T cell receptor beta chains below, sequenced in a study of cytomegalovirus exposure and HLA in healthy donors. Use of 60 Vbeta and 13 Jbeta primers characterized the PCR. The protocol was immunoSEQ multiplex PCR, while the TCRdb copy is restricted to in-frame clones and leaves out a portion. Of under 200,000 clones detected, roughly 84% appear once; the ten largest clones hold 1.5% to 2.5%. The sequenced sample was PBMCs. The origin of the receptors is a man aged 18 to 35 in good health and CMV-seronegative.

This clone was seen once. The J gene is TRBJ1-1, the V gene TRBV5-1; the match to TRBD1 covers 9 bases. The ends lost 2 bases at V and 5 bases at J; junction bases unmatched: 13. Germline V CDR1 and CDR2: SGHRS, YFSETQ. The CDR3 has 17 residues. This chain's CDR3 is CASSFGQGSVRGTEAFF. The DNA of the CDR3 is TGCGCCAGCAGCTTCGGACAGGGGTCGGTTAGAGGGACTGAAGCTTTCTTT.

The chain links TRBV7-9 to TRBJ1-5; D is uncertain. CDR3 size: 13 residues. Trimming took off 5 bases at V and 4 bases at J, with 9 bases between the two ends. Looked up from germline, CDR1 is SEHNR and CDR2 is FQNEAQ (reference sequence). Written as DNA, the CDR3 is TGTGCCAGCAGCCGGGGAGCGAATCAGCCCCAGCATTTT. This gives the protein CASSRGANQPQHF.

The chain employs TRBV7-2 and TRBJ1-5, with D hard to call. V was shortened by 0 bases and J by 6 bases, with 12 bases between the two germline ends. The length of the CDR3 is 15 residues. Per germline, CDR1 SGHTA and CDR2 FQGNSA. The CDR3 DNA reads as TGTGCCAGCAGCTTAGCAGGGTCGACTAGTCAGCCCCAGCATTTT. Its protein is CASSLAGSTSQPQHF.

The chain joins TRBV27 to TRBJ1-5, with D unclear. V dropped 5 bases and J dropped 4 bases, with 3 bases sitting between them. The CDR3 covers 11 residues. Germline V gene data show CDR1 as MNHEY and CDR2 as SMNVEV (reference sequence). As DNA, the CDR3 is TGTGCCAGCAGTCCTAATCAGCCCCAGCATTTT. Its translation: CASSPNQPQHF.

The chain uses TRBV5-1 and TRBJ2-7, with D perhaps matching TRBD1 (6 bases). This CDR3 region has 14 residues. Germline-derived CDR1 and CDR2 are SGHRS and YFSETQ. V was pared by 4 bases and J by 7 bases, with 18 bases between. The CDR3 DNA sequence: TGCGCCAGCAGCGAACAGGGAACCCCTACGGAGCAGTACTTC. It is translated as CASSEQGTPTEQYF.

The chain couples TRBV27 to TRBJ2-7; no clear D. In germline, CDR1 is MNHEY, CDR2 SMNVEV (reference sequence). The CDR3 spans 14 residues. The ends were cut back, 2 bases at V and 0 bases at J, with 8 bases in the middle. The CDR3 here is CASSLARVSYEQYF. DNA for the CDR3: TGTGCCAGCAGTTTAGCCCGGGTCTCCTACGAGCAGTACTTC.